This T cell receptor beta chain was identified in a study of regulatory T cells in long-lasting Graves disease. Study summary: Less than 3 months of antithyroid drugs had been taken by newly diagnosed Graves' patients. Study conclusions and caveats: The study found TRBV28, TRBJ1-2 and TRBJ2-5 favored in persistent disease.

On this clonotype itself: The antigen remains unidentified.

According to the study, TCR beta libraries were built with iRepertoire HTBI primers and CDR3-region Arm-PCR. TCRdb fed the multiplex PCR reads into MiXCR, producing one record per CDR3 protein. This sample has 410,000 or so distinct CDR3 sequences, with 14% to 15% found just once. Time point defined: newly diagnosed GD, antithyroid drugs for less than 3 months. Extracted PBMC RNA gave rise to the TCR library. Germline V gives CDR1 LNHNV, CDR2 YYDKDF (reference sequence). Deletions cut 4 bases from V and 8 bases from J, with 14 bases between. The CDR3 loop spans 13 amino acids. This sample also belongs to another study, concerning T cells in Graves' hyperthyroidism and ophthalmopathy. Per that study: Within blood appeared most thyroid clonotypes that had expanded above 0.001.

Sequencing was performed on peripheral blood mononuclear cells (PBMCs), taken at new diagnosis, from a patient treated with antithyroid drugs. This clonotype originated in a woman aged 25 to 39 with Graves disease. The chain combines TRBV15 with TRBJ1-2; D unclear. The CDR3 coding sequence is TGTGCCACCAGCATCGGGCGAGGGCGAGGCTACACCTTC. As protein: CATSIGRGRGYTF.